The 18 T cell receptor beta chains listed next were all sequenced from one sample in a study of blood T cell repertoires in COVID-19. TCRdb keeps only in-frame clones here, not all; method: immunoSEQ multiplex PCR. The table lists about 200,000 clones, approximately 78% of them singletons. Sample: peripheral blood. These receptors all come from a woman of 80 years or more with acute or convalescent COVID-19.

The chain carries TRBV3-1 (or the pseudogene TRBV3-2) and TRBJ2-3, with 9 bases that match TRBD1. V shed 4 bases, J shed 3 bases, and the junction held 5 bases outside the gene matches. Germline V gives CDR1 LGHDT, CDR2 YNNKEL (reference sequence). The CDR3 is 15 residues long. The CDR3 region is CASSRGQGGTDTQYF. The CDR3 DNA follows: TGTGCCAGCAGCCGGGGACAGGGTGGTACAGATACGCAGTATTTT.

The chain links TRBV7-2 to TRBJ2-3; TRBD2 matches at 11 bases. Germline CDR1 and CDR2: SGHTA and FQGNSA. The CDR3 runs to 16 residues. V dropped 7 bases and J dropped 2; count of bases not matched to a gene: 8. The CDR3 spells CASISTSGGHTDTQYF. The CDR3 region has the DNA TGTGCCAGCATCTCTACTAGCGGGGGTCACACAGATACGCAGTATTTT.

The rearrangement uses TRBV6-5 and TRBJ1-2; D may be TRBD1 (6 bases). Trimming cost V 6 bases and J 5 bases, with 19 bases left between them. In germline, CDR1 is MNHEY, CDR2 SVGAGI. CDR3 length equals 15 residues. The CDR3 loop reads CASRLDRTLLYGYTF. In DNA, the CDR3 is TGTGCCAGCAGACTAGACAGGACTCTACTGTATGGCTACACCTTC.

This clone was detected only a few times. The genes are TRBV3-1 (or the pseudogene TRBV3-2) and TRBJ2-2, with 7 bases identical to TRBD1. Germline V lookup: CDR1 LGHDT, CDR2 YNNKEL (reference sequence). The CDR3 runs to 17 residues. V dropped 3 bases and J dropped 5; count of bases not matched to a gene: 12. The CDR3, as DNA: TGTGCCAGCAGCCACCCGGCCGGGACAGCGAGAACCGGGGAGCTGTTTTTT. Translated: CASSHPAGTARTGELFF.

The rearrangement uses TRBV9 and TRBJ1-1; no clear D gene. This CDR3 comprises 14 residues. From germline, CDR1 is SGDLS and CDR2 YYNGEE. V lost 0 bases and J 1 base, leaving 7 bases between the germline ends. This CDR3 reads CASSVGEGNTEAFF. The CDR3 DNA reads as TGTGCCAGCAGCGTAGGAGAGGGGAACACTGAAGCTTTCTTT.

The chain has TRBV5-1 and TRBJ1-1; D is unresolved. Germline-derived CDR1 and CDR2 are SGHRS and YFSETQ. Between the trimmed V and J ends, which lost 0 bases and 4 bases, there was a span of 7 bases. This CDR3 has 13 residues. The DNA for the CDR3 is TGCGCCAGCAGCTTGGATCCGGGCACTGAAGCTTTCTTT. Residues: CASSLDPGTEAFF.

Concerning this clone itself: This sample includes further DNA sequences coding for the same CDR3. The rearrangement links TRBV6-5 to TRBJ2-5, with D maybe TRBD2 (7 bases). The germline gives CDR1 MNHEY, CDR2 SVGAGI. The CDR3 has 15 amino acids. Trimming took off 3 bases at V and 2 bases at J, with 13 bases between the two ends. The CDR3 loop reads CASSYGRGIQETQYF. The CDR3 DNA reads TGTGCCAGCAGTTATGGGAGGGGGATACAAGAGACCCAGTACTTC.

The DNA of the CDR3 is TGTGCCAGCAGCTTAGATCGACTCAATGAGCAGTTCTTC. Protein: CASSLDRLNEQFF. V gene TRBV7-2 combines with J gene TRBJ2-1; D is ambiguous. CDR1 is SGHTA, CDR2 FQGNSA, per germline. V shed 1 base and J shed 6 bases, with 7 bases lying between them. CDR3 length equals 13 residues.

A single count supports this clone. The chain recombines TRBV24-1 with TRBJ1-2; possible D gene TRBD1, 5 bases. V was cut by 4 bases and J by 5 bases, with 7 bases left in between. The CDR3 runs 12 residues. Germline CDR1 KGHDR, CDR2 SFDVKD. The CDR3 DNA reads TGTGCCACCAGTGAATCAGGGTATGGCTACACCTTC. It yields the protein CATSESGYGYTF.

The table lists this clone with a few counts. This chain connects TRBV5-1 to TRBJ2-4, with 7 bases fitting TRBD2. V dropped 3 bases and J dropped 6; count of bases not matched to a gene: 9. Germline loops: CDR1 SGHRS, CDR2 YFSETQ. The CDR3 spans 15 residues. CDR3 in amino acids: CASSWGGDPGNIQYF. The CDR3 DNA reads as TGCGCCAGCAGCTGGGGGGGTGACCCTGGAAACATTCAGTACTTC.

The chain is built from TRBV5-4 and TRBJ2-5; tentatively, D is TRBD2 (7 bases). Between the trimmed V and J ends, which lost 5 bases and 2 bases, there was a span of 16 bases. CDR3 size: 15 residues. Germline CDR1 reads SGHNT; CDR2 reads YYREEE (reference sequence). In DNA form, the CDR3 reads TGTGCCAGCAGTCTGGAGGGGGGGATTCAAGAGACCCAGTACTTC. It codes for CASSLEGGIQETQYF.

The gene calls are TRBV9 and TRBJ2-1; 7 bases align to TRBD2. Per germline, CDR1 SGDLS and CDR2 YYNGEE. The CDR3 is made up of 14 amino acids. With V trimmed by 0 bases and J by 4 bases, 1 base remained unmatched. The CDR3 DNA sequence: TGTGCCAGCAGCGTAGTGGGGGGGTACAATGAGCAGTTCTTC. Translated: CASSVVGGYNEQFF.

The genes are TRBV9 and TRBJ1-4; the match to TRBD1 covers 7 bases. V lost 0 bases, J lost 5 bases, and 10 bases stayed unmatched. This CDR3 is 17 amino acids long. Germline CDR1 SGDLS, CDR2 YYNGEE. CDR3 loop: CASSVAVGGQPNEKLFF. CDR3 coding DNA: TGTGCCAGCAGCGTAGCTGTCGGGGGACAGCCAAATGAAAAACTGTTTTTT.

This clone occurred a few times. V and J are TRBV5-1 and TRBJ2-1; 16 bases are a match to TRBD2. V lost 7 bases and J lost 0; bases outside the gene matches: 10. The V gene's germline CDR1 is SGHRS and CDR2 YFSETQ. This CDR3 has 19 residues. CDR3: CASSKPGLAGGSSYNEQFF. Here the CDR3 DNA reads TGCGCCAGCTCGAAGCCGGGACTAGCGGGGGGGAGCTCCTACAATGAGCAGTTCTTC.

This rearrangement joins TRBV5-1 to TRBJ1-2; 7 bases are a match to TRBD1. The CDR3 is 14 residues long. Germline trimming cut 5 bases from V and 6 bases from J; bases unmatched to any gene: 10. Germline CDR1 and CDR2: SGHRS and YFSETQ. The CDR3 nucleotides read TGCGCCAGCAGGGACACGGGACAGAGCGATGGCTACACCTTC. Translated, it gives CASRDTGQSDGYTF.

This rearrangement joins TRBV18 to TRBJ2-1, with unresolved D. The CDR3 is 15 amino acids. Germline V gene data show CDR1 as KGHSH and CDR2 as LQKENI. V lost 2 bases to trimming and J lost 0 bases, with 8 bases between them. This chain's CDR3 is CASSPVRSSYNEQFF. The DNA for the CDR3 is TGTGCCAGCTCACCAGTTCGCAGCTCCTACAATGAGCAGTTCTTC.

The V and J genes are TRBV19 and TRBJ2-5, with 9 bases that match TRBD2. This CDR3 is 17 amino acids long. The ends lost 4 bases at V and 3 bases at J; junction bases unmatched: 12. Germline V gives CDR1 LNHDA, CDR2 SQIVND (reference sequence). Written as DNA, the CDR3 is TGTGCCAGTAGTACCACCTTGGGGCGGGGGGGCGAAGAGACCCAGTACTTC. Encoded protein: CASSTTLGRGGEETQYF.

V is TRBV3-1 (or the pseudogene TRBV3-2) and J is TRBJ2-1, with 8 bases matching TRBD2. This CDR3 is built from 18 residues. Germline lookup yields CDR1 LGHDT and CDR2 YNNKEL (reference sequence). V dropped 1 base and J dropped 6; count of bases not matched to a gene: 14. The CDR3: CASSQVGRVSGVCNEQFF. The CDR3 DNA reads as TGTGCCAGCAGCCAAGTCGGGAGGGTCTCGGGTGTCTGCAATGAGCAGTTCTTC.